This T cell receptor (beta chain) is from a study of T cells in Graves' hyperthyroidism and ophthalmopathy. The CDR3 is 14 amino acids. Between the trimmed V and J ends, which lost 8 bases and 0 bases, there was a span of 12 bases. From RNA transcripts, TCR beta CDR3 regions were amplified. TCR CDR3 regions were first amplified by RT-PCR with HTBI primers. TCRdb called the multiplex PCR reads again in MiXCR, with one record for every CDR3 protein. The sample yields about 380,000 distinct CDR3 sequences, approximately 15% seen once. Input material: blood. The rearrangement links TRBV12-3 or TRBV12-4 to TRBJ2-3; D unresolved. This receptor was obtained from a man aged 30-40 years with Graves' hyperthyroidism that later progressed to Graves' ophthalmopathy. The DNA for the CDR3 is TGTGCCAGCCGGGCCGGTTCTAGCACAGATACGCAGTATTTT. Translating it yields CASRAGSSTDTQYF.